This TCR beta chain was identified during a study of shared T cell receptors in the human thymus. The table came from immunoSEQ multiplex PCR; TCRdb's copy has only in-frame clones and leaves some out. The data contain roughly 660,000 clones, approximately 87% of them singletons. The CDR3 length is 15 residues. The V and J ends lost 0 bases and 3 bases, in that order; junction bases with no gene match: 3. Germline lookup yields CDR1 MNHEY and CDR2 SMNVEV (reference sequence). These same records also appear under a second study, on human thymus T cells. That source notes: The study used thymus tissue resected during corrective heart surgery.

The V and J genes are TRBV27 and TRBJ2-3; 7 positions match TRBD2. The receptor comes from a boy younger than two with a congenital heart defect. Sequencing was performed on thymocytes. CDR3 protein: CASSLSGGGTDTQYF. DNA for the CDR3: TGTGCCAGCAGTTTATCGGGGGGAGGGACAGATACGCAGTATTTT.